The next 9 T cell receptor beta chains were all read from a single sample in a study of early T cells in non-severe SARS-CoV-2 infection. TCRdb redid the calling of the 5' RACE reads with MiXCR, one entry per CDR3 protein. The table lists fewer than 75,000 distinct CDR3 sequences, over 20% of them singletons. Material: whole blood, obtained at baseline. The source of these receptors is an adult who was a healthcare worker with PCR-confirmed SARS-CoV-2 infection or an uninfected control (not recorded which).

The chain links TRBV7-2 to TRBJ1-1; no firm D call. This CDR3 is 14 amino acids long. Trimming removed 1 base from V and 4 bases from J, with 10 bases in between. CDR1 is SGHTA, CDR2 FQGNSA, per germline. The CDR3 sequence: CASSLGPGSTEAFF. The DNA for the CDR3 is TGTGCCAGCAGCTTAGGTCCGGGGAGCACTGAAGCTTTCTTT.

This chain connects TRBV2 to TRBJ2-3; D is possibly TRBD2 (6 bases). Germline CDR1 reads SNHLY; CDR2 reads FYNNEI. V was cut by 7 bases and J by 2 bases, with 10 bases left in between. This CDR3 is 13 amino acids long. The CDR3 bases are TGTGCCAGCAATGGGGGGAACACAGATACGCAGTATTTT. It encodes CASNGGNTDTQYF.

The V and J genes are TRBV5-1 and TRBJ1-2; D gene ambiguous. The germline CDR1 and CDR2 sequences are SGHRS and YFSETQ. The CDR3 extends over 15 amino acids. The V and J ends lost 0 bases and 3 bases respectively, with 12 bases between them. The CDR3 region is CASSLAPSRDYGYTF. Here the CDR3 DNA reads TGCGCCAGCAGCTTGGCTCCATCTCGGGACTATGGCTACACCTTC.

This chain uses TRBV12-3 or TRBV12-4 with TRBJ2-3; TRBD2 matches 12 bases. The CDR3 consists of 17 residues. The V and J ends lost 1 base and 5 bases, in that order; junction bases with no gene match: 7. As DNA, the CDR3 is TGTGCCAGCAGTTTAGGGGCTAGCGGGGGGGCCGGAGATACGCAGTATTTT. Protein: CASSLGASGGAGDTQYF.

The rearrangement joins TRBV20-1 to TRBJ1-6; TRBD1 is a possible D gene (6 bases). The CDR3 has 17 residues. The germline CDR1 and CDR2 sequences are DFQATT and SNEGSKA (reference sequence). Trimming cost V 0 bases and J 2 bases, with 14 bases left between them. Written as DNA, the CDR3 is TGCAGTGCTAGAGATCCGAAGGGGGGTCCCTATAATTCACCCCTCCACTTT. As protein: CSARDPKGGPYNSPLHF.

The chain combines TRBV4-1 with TRBJ1-4, with D tentatively TRBD1 (6 bases). Per the germline V gene, CDR1 is MGHRA and CDR2 is YSYEKL. V was pared by 4 bases and J by 3 bases, with 15 bases between. The CDR3 has 16 amino acids. The CDR3, as DNA: TGCGCCAGCAGCCCCCTAGGACAGACTCCTAATGAAAAACTGTTTTTT. It specifies CASSPLGQTPNEKLFF.

Note on this clonotype: At one of its ends the junction is not consistent with the germline gene, which may arise from a read error. The chain has TRBV4-1 and TRBJ2-3; 12 nucleotides match TRBD2. From germline, CDR1 is MGHRA and CDR2 YSYEKL. The CDR3 sequence is 14 residues long. CDR3 protein: CASSQVASGGAGDF. The CDR3 DNA reads as TGCGCCAGCAGCCAAGTGGCTAGCGGGGGGGCCGGGGATTTT.

The chain has TRBV12-3 or TRBV12-4 and TRBJ2-2; D not resolved. This CDR3 has 12 amino acids. Trimming removed 5 bases at V and 7 bases at J, with 8 bases between. The CDR3 is CASSISNGELFF. The CDR3 nucleotides are TGTGCCAGCAGTATCTCGAACGGGGAGCTGTTTTTT.

This clonotype has just a few counts. The chain is built from TRBV2 and TRBJ2-5; 10 nucleotides match TRBD2. Trimming cost V 4 bases and J 3 bases; bases outside gene matches: 2. CDR1 and CDR2 from the germline V gene are SNHLY and FYNNEI. The length of the CDR3 is 14 residues. CDR3 nucleotides: TGTGCCAGCAGTGCCGGGACTAGCGAAGAGACCCAGTACTTC. It yields the protein CASSAGTSEETQYF. Variable domain in full (rest from reference TRBV2 and TRBJ2-5): EPEVTQTPSHQVTQMGQEVILRCVPISNHLYFYWYRQILGQKVEFLVSFYNNEISEKSEIFDDQFSVERPDGSNFTLKIRSTKLEDSAMYFCASSAGTSEETQYFGPGTRLLVL.